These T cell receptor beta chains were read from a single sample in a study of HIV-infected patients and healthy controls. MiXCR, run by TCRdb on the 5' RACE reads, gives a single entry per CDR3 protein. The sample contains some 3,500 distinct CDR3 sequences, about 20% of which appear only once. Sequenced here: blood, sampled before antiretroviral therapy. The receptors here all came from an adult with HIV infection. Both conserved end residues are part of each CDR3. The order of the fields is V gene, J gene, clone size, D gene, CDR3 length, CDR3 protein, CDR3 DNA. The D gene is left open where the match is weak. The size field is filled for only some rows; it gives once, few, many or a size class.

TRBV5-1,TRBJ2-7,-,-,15,CASSLEGTSSYEQYF,TGCGCCAGCAGCTTGGAAGGGACCAGCTCCTACGAGCAGTACTTC
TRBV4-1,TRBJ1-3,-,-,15,CASSQLRGIGNTIYF,TGCGCCAGCAGCCAACTCAGGGGAATCGGAAACACCATATATTTT
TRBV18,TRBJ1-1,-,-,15,CASSSTGGKNTEAFF,TGTGCCAGCTCATCCACCGGGGGAAAGAACACTGAAGCTTTCTTT
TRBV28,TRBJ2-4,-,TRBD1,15,CASSLGTGAKNIQYF,TGTGCCAGCAGTTTAGGGACAGGGGCCAAAAACATTCAGTACTTC
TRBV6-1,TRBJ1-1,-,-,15,CASWREGAMNTEAFF,TGTGCCAGCTGGAGAGAAGGGGCCATGAACACTGAAGCTTTCTTT
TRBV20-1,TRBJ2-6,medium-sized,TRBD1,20,CSAREVGGDRVGSGANVLTF,TGCAGTGCTAGAGAGGTTGGTGGGGACAGGGTTGGCTCTGGGGCCAACGTCCTGACTTTC
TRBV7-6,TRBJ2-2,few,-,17,CASSSMDSSSNTGELFF,TGTGCCAGCAGCTCAATGGACAGCTCATCGAACACCGGGGAGCTGTTTTTT
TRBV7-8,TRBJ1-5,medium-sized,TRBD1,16,CASSLAGDRPDQPQHF,TGTGCCAGCAGCTTAGCTGGGGACAGACCTGATCAGCCCCAGCATTTT
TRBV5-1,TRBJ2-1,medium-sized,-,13,CASSLNSNNEQFF,TGCGCCAGCAGCTTAAACAGCAACAATGAGCAGTTCTTC
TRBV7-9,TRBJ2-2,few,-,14,CASSFPGRPGELFF,TGTGCCAGCAGCTTCCCAGGCCGGCCCGGGGAGCTGTTTTTT
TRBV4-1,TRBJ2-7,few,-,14,CASSQVYPSYEQYF,TGCGCCAGCAGCCAAGTCTATCCATCCTACGAGCAGTACTTC
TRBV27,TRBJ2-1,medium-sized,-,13,CASSPNTASEQFF,TGTGCCAGCAGCCCGAACACGGCAAGTGAGCAGTTCTTC
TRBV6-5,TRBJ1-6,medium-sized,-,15,CASSYSSIYNSPLHF,TGTGCCAGCAGTTACTCGTCCATCTATAATTCACCCCTCCACTTT
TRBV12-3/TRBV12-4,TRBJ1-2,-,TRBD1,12,CASSTGGCGYTF,TGTGCCAGCAGCACAGGGGGCTGTGGCTACACCTTC
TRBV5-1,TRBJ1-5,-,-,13,CASSLDLNQPQHF,TGCGCCAGCAGCTTGGACCTCAATCAGCCCCAGCATTTT
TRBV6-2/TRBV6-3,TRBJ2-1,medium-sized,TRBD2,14,CASSWQGGVDEQFF,TGTGCCAGCAGTTGGCAGGGAGGGGTAGATGAGCAGTTCTTC
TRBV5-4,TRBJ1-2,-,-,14,CASSLLSPPYGYTF,TGTGCCAGCAGCTTGCTGAGTCCTCCATATGGCTACACCTTC
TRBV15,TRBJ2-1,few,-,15,CATSREGPRYNEQFF,TGTGCCACCAGCAGAGAGGGACCGCGGTACAATGAGCAGTTCTTC
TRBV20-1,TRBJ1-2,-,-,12,CSARSRGNSYTF,TGCAGTGCTAGATCGCGCGGAAATAGCTACACCTTC
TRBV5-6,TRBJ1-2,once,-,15,CASSPSGADNYGYTF,TGTGCCAGCAGCCCCTCCGGCGCAGATAACTATGGCTACACCTTC
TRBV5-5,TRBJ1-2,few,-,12,CASSWDTLGYTF,TGTGCCAGCAGCTGGGACACTTTGGGCTACACCTTC
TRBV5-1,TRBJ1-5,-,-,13,CASSSETGQPQHF,TGCGCCAGCAGCTCCGAGACAGGTCAGCCCCAGCATTTT
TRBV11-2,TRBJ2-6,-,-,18,CASSLRSAGVSGANVLTF,TGTGCCAGCAGCTTAAGGTCGGCAGGGGTCTCAGGGGCCAACGTCCTGACTTTC
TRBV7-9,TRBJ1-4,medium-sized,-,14,CASSSGTPNEKLFF,TGTGCCAGCTCGTCCGGGACACCAAATGAAAAACTGTTTTTT
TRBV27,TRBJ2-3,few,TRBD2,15,CASSTSPDEVDTQYF,TGTGCCAGCTCGACTAGCCCCGATGAGGTAGATACGCAGTATTTT
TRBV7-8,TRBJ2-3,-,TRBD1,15,CASSRTGGITDTQYF,TGTGCCAGCAGCCGGACAGGGGGGATCACAGATACGCAGTATTTT
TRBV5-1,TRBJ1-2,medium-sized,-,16,CASSPPSGGWDYGYTF,TGCGCCAGCAGCCCCCCTTCCGGGGGATGGGACTATGGCTACACCTTC
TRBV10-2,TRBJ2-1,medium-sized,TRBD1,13,CASSPTGGNEQFF,TGCGCCAGCAGCCCGACAGGGGGCAATGAGCAGTTCTTC
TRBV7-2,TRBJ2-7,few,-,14,CASSLGPGVWEQYF,TGTGCCAGCAGCTTAGGGCCAGGGGTGTGGGAGCAGTACTTC
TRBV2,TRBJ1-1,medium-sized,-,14,CASSVWGTDTEAFF,TGTGCCAGCAGTGTATGGGGTACGGACACTGAAGCTTTCTTT
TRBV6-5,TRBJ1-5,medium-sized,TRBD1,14,CASRTGGKDQPQHF,TGTGCCAGCAGGACAGGGGGGAAAGACCAGCCCCAGCATTTT
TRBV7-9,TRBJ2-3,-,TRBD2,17,CASSSTRSGGATDTQYF,TGTGCCAGCAGCTCGACCCGTAGCGGGGGGGCAACAGATACGCAGTATTTT
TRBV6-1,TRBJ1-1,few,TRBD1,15,CASSIRTGANTEAFF,TGTGCCAGCAGTATCCGGACAGGAGCGAACACTGAAGCTTTCTTT
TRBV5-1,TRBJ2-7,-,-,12,CASSPRGYEQYF,TGCGCCAGCAGCCCACGGGGCTACGAGCAGTACTTC
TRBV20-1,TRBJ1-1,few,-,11,CSARDSVEAFF,TGCAGTGCTAGAGACTCAGTTGAAGCTTTCTTT
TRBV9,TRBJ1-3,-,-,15,CASSVKGNSGNTIYF,TGTGCCAGCAGCGTAAAAGGCAACTCTGGAAACACCATATATTTT
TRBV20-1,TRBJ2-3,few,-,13,CSAREYGTDTQYF,TGCAGTGCTAGAGAATACGGGACAGATACGCAGTATTTT
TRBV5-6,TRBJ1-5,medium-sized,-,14,CASSRSSNNQPQHF,TGTGCCAGCAGCCGCTCGAGCAATAATCAGCCCCAGCATTTT
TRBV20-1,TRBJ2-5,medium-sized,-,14,CSAGGREYQETQYF,TGCAGTGCTGGGGGTAGAGAGTACCAAGAGACCCAGTACTTC
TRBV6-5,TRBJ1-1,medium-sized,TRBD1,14,CASGWTGVGTEAFF,TGTGCCAGCGGCTGGACAGGCGTCGGTACTGAAGCTTTCTTT
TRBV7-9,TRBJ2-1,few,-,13,CARSGQNSNEQFF,TGTGCCAGAAGCGGGCAGAATTCCAATGAGCAGTTCTTC
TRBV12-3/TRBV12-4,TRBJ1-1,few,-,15,CASSSLRRVGTEAFF,TGTGCCAGCAGCTCCCTCAGGAGGGTAGGCACTGAAGCTTTCTTT
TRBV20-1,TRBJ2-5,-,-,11,CSALGWRTQYF,TGCAGTGCTCTAGGCTGGAGGACCCAGTACTTC
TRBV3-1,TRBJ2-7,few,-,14,CASSQGPGLGEQYF,TGTGCCAGCAGCCAGGGACCGGGCCTAGGCGAGCAGTACTTC
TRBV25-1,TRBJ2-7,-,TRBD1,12,CASSGQGYEQYF,TGTGCCAGCAGCGGACAGGGTTACGAGCAGTACTTC
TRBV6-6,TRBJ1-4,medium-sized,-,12,CASSYGGEKLFF,TGTGCCAGCAGTTATGGAGGCGAAAAACTGTTTTTT
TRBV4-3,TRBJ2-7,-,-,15,CASSPSRGLESEQYF,TGCGCCAGCAGCCCGTCACGGGGGCTAGAATCGGAGCAGTACTTC
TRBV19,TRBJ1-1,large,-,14,CASSVDSPNTEAFF,TGTGCCAGTAGTGTCGACAGCCCCAACACTGAAGCTTTCTTT
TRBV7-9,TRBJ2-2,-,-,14,CASRSSSHTGELFF,TGTGCCAGCCGGTCTAGCAGTCACACCGGGGAGCTGTTTTTT
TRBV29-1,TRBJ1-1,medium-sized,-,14,CSVEGGSYRTEAFF,TGCAGCGTTGAAGGGGGGTCCTATAGAACTGAAGCTTTCTTT
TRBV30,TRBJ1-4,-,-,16,CAWSPNSGGRWEKLFF,TGTGCCTGGAGTCCCAATAGCGGGGGGCGCTGGGAAAAACTGTTTTTT
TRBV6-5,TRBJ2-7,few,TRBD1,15,CASSIDRAKSYEQYF,TGTGCCAGCAGTATCGACAGGGCTAAGTCCTACGAGCAGTACTTC
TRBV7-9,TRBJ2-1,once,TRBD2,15,CDSSSAGVSYNEQFF,TGTGACAGCAGCTCTGCGGGAGTTTCCTACAATGAGCAGTTCTTC
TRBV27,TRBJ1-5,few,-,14,CASSQDNSNQPQHF,TGTGCCAGCAGTCAGGACAATAGCAATCAGCCCCAGCATTTT